This entry describes one T cell receptor beta chain. One junction end disagrees with the germline gene, perhaps due to a read error. This record belongs to a study of identical twins. One entry per CDR3 protein, called by TCRdb with MiXCR from the 5' RACE reads. Of 1.5 million to 2 million distinct CDR3 sequences in the sample, roughly a third are singletons; the top ten hold about 0.27%. The CDR3 spans 15 residues. Germline values: CDR1 SGHRS, CDR2 YFSETQ. The sample was cord blood. The chain employs TRBV5-1 and TRBJ2-3; 14 bases are shared with TRBD2. This TCR derives from a newborn girl in good health. CDR3 coding DNA: TGCGCCAGCAACTTGACTAGCGGGGGGGCAGATACGCAGTATTTT. As protein: CASNLTSGGADTQYF.